These 25 T cell receptor beta chains were all obtained from the same sample, sequenced in a study of blood T cell repertoires in COVID-19. This table comes from immunoSEQ multiplex PCR, and its TCRdb copy is limited to in-frame clones, with some not included. Found here are tens of thousands of clones, 75% to 90% of them singletons; the top ten hold around 7.9%. Sequences were obtained from peripheral blood. Source of these receptors: a man aged 50 or older with active COVID-19.

A word on this clone: Additional DNA sequences in this sample encode the identical CDR3. The gene calls are TRBV19 and TRBJ2-7; TRBD1 aligns across 8 bases. V lost 4 bases to trimming and J lost 2 bases; unmatched junction nucleotides: 4. The CDR3 runs 14 residues. Looked up from germline, CDR1 is LNHDA and CDR2 is SQIVND (reference sequence). The CDR3 DNA sequence: TGTGCCAGTAGTACCGGGACAGGCACCTACGAGCAGTACTTC. Amino acids: CASSTGTGTYEQYF.

The chain has TRBV4-2 and TRBJ2-2; 10 bases line up with TRBD2. Germline assignment: CDR1 LGHNA and CDR2 YNFKEQ. The CDR3 spans 16 residues. V shed 3 bases, J shed 3 bases, and the junction held 4 bases outside the gene matches. The chain's CDR3 is CASSQLAGDYTGELFF. The CDR3 region has the DNA TGTGCCAGCAGCCAGCTAGCGGGAGATTACACCGGGGAGCTGTTTTTT.

This chain links TRBV28 with TRBJ2-7; TRBD2 matches 11 bases. The V and J ends lost 4 bases and 1 base, in that order; junction bases with no gene match: 9. Germline values: CDR1 MDHEN, CDR2 SYDVKM. CDR3 length equals 17 residues. CDR3 in DNA: TGTGCCAGCAGTTCGAGTCGACTAGCGGGATATTCCTACGAGCAGTACTTC. Its protein is CASSSSRLAGYSYEQYF.

The chain combines TRBV5-1 with TRBJ2-1; 7 bases line up with TRBD1. The CDR3 contains 18 residues. The V gene's germline CDR1 is SGHRS and CDR2 YFSETQ. After removal of 0 bases from V and 5 bases from J, the junction contained 14 bases not matched to a gene. The DNA of the CDR3 is TGCGCCAGCAGCTTGGCCAACTTACGACAGGGTGGCCACAATGAGCAGTTCTTC. Protein: CASSLANLRQGGHNEQFF. The whole variable domain, filled in from reference TRBV5-1 and TRBJ2-1, reads KAGVTQTPRYLIKTRGQQVTLSCSPISGHRSVSWYQQTPGQGLQFLFEYFSETQRNKGNFPGRFSGRQFSNSRSEMNVSTLELGDSALYLCASSLANLRQGGHNEQFFGPGTRLTVL.

V gene TRBV11-3 combines with J gene TRBJ2-5; the match to TRBD2 covers 14 bases. The CDR3 totals 17 residues. J gave up 5 bases and V 3 bases, and 8 bases lay outside the gene matches. The germline V gene has CDR1 SGHNT and CDR2 YENEEA. The CDR3 here is CASSLTSGGALSETQYF. As DNA, the CDR3 is TGTGCCAGCAGCTTGACTAGCGGGGGGGCTTTATCGGAGACCCAGTACTTC.

J is TRBJ1-2 and V is TRBV19; 9 bases agree with TRBD1. With V trimmed by 5 bases and J by 3 bases, 7 bases remained unmatched. This CDR3 comprises 15 residues. Germline V CDR1 and CDR2: LNHDA, SQIVND (reference sequence). CDR3 nucleotides: TGTGCCAGTAGTCCCGGGACAGGGTCCGACTATGGCTACACCTTC. It yields the protein CASSPGTGSDYGYTF.

This clone was counted a few times. This sequence joins TRBV30 and TRBJ1-2; tentatively, D is TRBD1 (5 bases). Germline V gives CDR1 GTSNPN, CDR2 SVGIG (reference sequence). This CDR3 comprises 14 residues. Trimming shortened V by 3 bases and J by 5 bases, and 16 bases separated the two germline ends. The CDR3 DNA reads TGTGCCTGGAGAGTTAGCGGGGCGCTTTATGGCTACACCTTC. Amino acid sequence: CAWRVSGALYGYTF.

The J gene is TRBJ1-5, the V gene TRBV7-3; no reliable D call. Trimming took off 2 bases at V and 3 bases at J, with 20 bases between the two ends. The CDR3 extends over 18 amino acids. Per germline, CDR1 SGHTA and CDR2 FQGTGA. This CDR3 reads CASSLSFLGTSLNQPQHF. The CDR3 DNA is TGTGCCAGCAGCTTATCGTTTTTGGGCACTTCTCTCAATCAGCCCCAGCATTTT. Based on the CDR3 plus reference TRBV7-3 and TRBJ1-5, the full variable domain is GAGVSQTPSNKVTEKGKYVELRCDPISGHTALYWYRQSLGQGPEFLIYFQGTGAADDSGLPNDRFFAVRPEGSVSTLKIQRTERGDSAVYLCASSLSFLGTSLNQPQHFGDGTRLSIL.

This clone is judged medium-sized (0.01 to 0.1%). This rearrangement joins TRBV6-5 to TRBJ1-2; tentative D call: TRBD1 (5 bases). V was trimmed by 0 bases and J by 5 bases, leaving 10 bases between them. CDR1 and CDR2 from the germline V gene are MNHEY and SVGAGI. CDR3 size: 14 residues. The CDR3: CASSYSEGRYGYTF. As DNA, the CDR3 is TGTGCCAGCAGTTACTCGGAGGGGCGGTATGGCTACACCTTC.

The CDR3 spells CASRTQAGSYGYTF. In nucleotides, the CDR3 is TGTGCCAGCAGGACCCAGGCGGGTTCCTATGGCTACACCTTC. The rearrangement links TRBV2 to TRBJ1-2; the D is unclear. The germline V gene has CDR1 SNHLY and CDR2 FYNNEI. The CDR3 is made up of 14 amino acids. V lost 6 bases, J lost 4 bases, and 15 bases lay in between.

This rearrangement joins TRBV24-1 to TRBJ2-2, with TRBD1 matching 10 bases. Germline loops: CDR1 KGHDR, CDR2 SFDVKD. V gave up 3 bases and J gave up 5 bases; unmatched junction bases: 5. The CDR3 extends over 16 amino acids. In nucleotides, the CDR3 is TGTGCCACCAGTGATCCCTGGACAGGGGGAACCGGGGAGCTGTTTTTT. Its protein product is CATSDPWTGGTGELFF.

The gene calls are TRBV2 and TRBJ2-7, with TRBD2 matching over 7 bases. The CDR3 spans 13 residues. Trimming removed 4 bases from V and 6 bases from J; junction bases left unmatched: 6. Germline V CDR1 and CDR2: SNHLY, FYNNEI. The CDR3 DNA reads TGTGCCAGCAGTGGACTAGCTTACAGCGAGCAGTACTTC. Its protein is CASSGLAYSEQYF.

The V gene is TRBV6-1, the J gene TRBJ2-7, with D possibly matching TRBD2 (6 bases). The CDR3 has 14 amino acids. The germline V and J ends were trimmed by 2 bases and 2 bases, with 10 bases remaining between them. The germline CDR1 and CDR2 sequences are MNHNS and SASEGT. The CDR3 bases are TGTGCCAGCAGTGAACGGTGGGGGGCCTACGAGCAGTACTTC. Protein: CASSERWGAYEQYF.

The J gene is TRBJ2-7, the V gene TRBV5-1; tentatively, D is TRBD1 (6 bases). This CDR3 comprises 14 residues. Germline V gene data show CDR1 as SGHRS and CDR2 as YFSETQ. The ends were cut back, 7 bases at V and 3 bases at J, with 17 bases in the middle. The CDR3 region has the DNA TGCGCCAGCCAGCCGAGGACAGAGATCTACGAGCAGTACTTC. Amino acids: CASQPRTEIYEQYF.

This rearrangement joins TRBV6-1 to TRBJ2-1, with TRBD2 matching over 8 bases. The junction had 3 bases not matched to a gene; V was cut back by 2 bases and J by 0 bases. Germline V lookup: CDR1 MNHNS, CDR2 SASEGT. This CDR3 region has 16 residues. The CDR3: CASSEYSGASYNEQFF. The CDR3 coding sequence is TGTGCCAGCAGTGAATATAGCGGGGCCTCCTACAATGAGCAGTTCTTC.

The V gene is TRBV4-1, the J gene TRBJ1-6, with D uncertain. Trimming cost V 1 base and J 4 bases, with 8 bases left between them. This CDR3 is built from 15 residues. The germline CDR1 and CDR2 sequences are MGHRA and YSYEKL. The CDR3 is CASSQGDPYNSPLHF. The CDR3 nucleotides are TGCGCCAGCAGCCAAGGAGATCCATATAATTCACCCCTCCACTTT.

V is TRBV2 and J is TRBJ2-5; no clear D gene. This CDR3 has 14 residues. The V end was cut by 4 bases, the J end by 4 bases, with 13 bases between. Per germline, CDR1 SNHLY and CDR2 FYNNEI. The CDR3: CASSGMVYPETQYF. The CDR3, as DNA: TGTGCCAGCAGTGGAATGGTCTATCCAGAGACCCAGTACTTC.

This chain joins TRBV28 and TRBJ2-1; a weak D match, TRBD1 (5 bases). V was clipped by 6 bases and J by 4 bases, with 7 bases between them. The germline CDR1 and CDR2 sequences are MDHEN and SYDVKM. The CDR3 totals 12 residues. For the CDR3, the DNA is TGTGCCAGCAGGACAGAGTACAATGAGCAGTTCTTC. Translating it yields CASRTEYNEQFF.

The chain links TRBV30 to TRBJ1-5, with 7 nucleotides matching TRBD1. The CDR3 runs 16 residues. Germline CDR1 GTSNPN, CDR2 SVGIG (reference sequence). V trimming: 0 bases; J trimming: 3 bases; junction bases outside the gene matches: 8. The CDR3 DNA follows: TGTGCCTGGAGTGTACGAGGGACAGTATTCAATCAGCCCCAGCATTTT. It translates to CAWSVRGTVFNQPQHF.

This chain connects TRBV7-2 to TRBJ1-1, with TRBD1 identical over 9 bases. Losses at the gene ends were 4 bases for V and 5 bases for J; bases not matched to a gene: 11. CDR1 is SGHTA and CDR2 is FQGNSA in the germline V gene. The CDR3 contains 16 residues. CDR3 amino acids: CASSSNRPTGGTEAFF. CDR3 nucleotide sequence: TGTGCCAGCAGCTCGAATAGACCGACAGGGGGAACTGAAGCTTTCTTT.

The V gene is TRBV18, the J gene TRBJ2-1; 9 bases are shared with TRBD1. The CDR3 has 15 residues. The V gene's germline CDR1 is KGHSH and CDR2 LQKENI. The ends lost 3 bases at V and 6 bases at J; junction bases unmatched: 6. CDR3 protein: CASSPRQGGSNEQFF. In nucleotides, the CDR3 is TGTGCCAGCTCACCTAGACAGGGGGGTTCCAATGAGCAGTTCTTC.

This chain connects TRBV4-3 to TRBJ2-1, with 8 bases identical to TRBD2. The V and J ends lost 0 bases and 1 base, in that order; junction bases with no gene match: 5. The CDR3 is 17 amino acids. Germline CDR1 is LGHNA and CDR2 is YSLEER. The CDR3 DNA reads as TGCGCCAGCAGCCAAGATCGGGGGGGTTTTTCCTACAATGAGCAGTTCTTC. Translating it yields CASSQDRGGFSYNEQFF.

The chain joins TRBV6-2 or TRBV6-3 to TRBJ1-5; unclear D gene. The CDR3 is made up of 14 amino acids. Germline CDR1 and CDR2: MNHEY and SVGEGT. The ends were cut back, 5 bases at V and 1 base at J, with 9 bases in the middle. DNA of the CDR3: TGTGCCAGCAGTGGGCAGATAAGCAATCAGCCCCAGCATTTT. Protein sequence: CASSGQISNQPQHF.

This rearrangement joins TRBV28 to TRBJ1-2; 9 bases map to TRBD1. The V segment lost 6 bases and the J segment 2 bases; nucleotides outside the gene matches: 10. The CDR3 loop spans 16 amino acids. Germline assignment: CDR1 MDHEN and CDR2 SYDVKM. CDR3 loop: CASSSKPGTGNYGYTF. The CDR3 region has the DNA TGTGCCAGCAGCTCCAAACCCGGGACAGGGAACTATGGCTACACCTTC.

The V gene is TRBV4-1, the J gene TRBJ2-6, with TRBD1 matching 11 bases. CDR3 length: 20 amino acids. V shed 1 base, J shed 0 bases, and the junction held 8 bases outside the gene matches. Germline CDR1 is MGHRA and CDR2 is YSYEKL. CDR3 DNA: TGCGCCAGCAGCCAAGTTTGGACAGGGGGCGCAGGCTCTGGGGCCAACGTCCTGACTTTC. Encoded protein: CASSQVWTGGAGSGANVLTF.